One sample yielded the 6 T cell receptor beta chains listed below, sequenced in a study of T cell repertoires in cytomegalovirus infection. TCRdb passed the reads through MiXCR, listing each CDR3 protein once. Of hundreds of thousands of distinct CDR3 sequences listed, 15% to 20% are singletons. Sequenced sample: PBMCs. All receptors come from a human donor in good health (CMV status not recorded). Some clones in this sample may be carry-over from other donors' samples.

This clonotype showed up many times. This rearrangement joins TRBV7-2 to TRBJ2-3, with 7 bases fitting TRBD2. The junction had 8 bases not matched to a gene; V was cut back by 9 bases and J by 2 bases. The CDR3 is 14 amino acids. The germline V gene encodes CDR1 SGHTA and CDR2 FQGNSA. In DNA, the CDR3 is TGTGCCAGTCAGCGGGGTGCTCACACAGATACGCAGTATTTT. It encodes CASQRGAHTDTQYF.

This clonotype was seen at least ten times. V and J are TRBV2 and TRBJ1-1; no reliable D call. Trimming stripped 3 bases from V and 1 base from J, with 9 bases between. The CDR3 totals 14 residues. CDR1 is SNHLY and CDR2 is FYNNEI in the germline V gene. CDR3: CASSDPGENTEAFF. The CDR3 DNA reads as TGTGCCAGCAGTGACCCCGGGGAGAACACTGAAGCTTTCTTT.

This clonotype was observed at least ten times. This chain links TRBV6-5 with TRBJ1-1, with 7 bases aligning to TRBD1. Looked up from germline, CDR1 is MNHEY and CDR2 is SVGAGI. J lost 4 bases, V lost 2 bases, and 10 bases had no gene match. This CDR3 comprises 16 residues. CDR3 DNA sequence: TGTGCCAGCAGTTACGAGGGACAGCCTGTGGTCACTGAAGCTTTCTTT. It is translated as CASSYEGQPVVTEAFF.

This clonotype has only a few counts. The rearrangement uses TRBV7-9 and TRBJ1-6; 8 positions match TRBD1. The CDR3 spans 14 residues. Looked up from germline, CDR1 is SEHNR and CDR2 is FQNEAQ (reference sequence). The V and J ends lost 4 bases and 7 bases, in that order; junction bases with no gene match: 3. The CDR3 reads CASSSQGGNSPLHF. The CDR3 DNA reads TGTGCCAGCAGCTCACAGGGGGGGAATTCACCCCTCCACTTT.

This clonotype was counted a few times. V is TRBV11-2 and J is TRBJ1-1, with D perhaps TRBD1 (5 bases). The CDR3 sequence is 13 residues long. The germline CDR1 and CDR2 sequences are SGHAT and FQNNGV. V gave up 8 bases and J gave up 3 bases, with 13 bases separating them. CDR3 in DNA: TGTGCCAGCGCCCAGGGAGTTGACACTGAAGCTTTCTTT. Residues: CASAQGVDTEAFF.

The V call is TRBV19, the J call TRBJ2-3; possibly TRBD2 for D (6 bases). Between the trimmed V and J ends, which lost 6 bases and 4 bases, there was a span of 14 bases. Germline CDR1 is LNHDA and CDR2 is SQIVND (reference sequence). The CDR3 has 14 amino acids. CDR3 DNA: TGTGCCAGTAGCCCTGGTTGGGGGGCAGATACGCAGTATTTT. The encoded protein is CASSPGWGADTQYF. Variable domain in full (rest from reference TRBV19 and TRBJ2-3): DGGITQSPKYLFRKEGQNVTLSCEQNLNHDAMYWYRQDPGQGLRLIYYSQIVNDFQKGDIAEGYSVSREKKESFPLTVTSAQKNPTAFYLCASSPGWGADTQYFGPGTRLTVL.